The next 8 T cell receptor beta chains were all read from a single sample in a study of human T cells and chemical hapten exposure (dated by TCRdb to about 2021). The sample's time point label, decoded: patch test 1, 2 weeks after DPC sensitization. What the treatment or condition label conveys for this sample: therapeutic diphenylcyclopropenone sensitization with weekly scalp DPC. Receptor libraries were prepared by RACE. The instrument given in TCRdb is NextSeq 500. TCRdb reworked the public reads: Q25 trimming with fastp, MiXCR clone assembly, productive beta chains retained. Every CDR3 protein is listed once, alongside the most common genes and DNA of its rows. This sample holds about 90,000 distinct CDR3 sequences; roughly a tenth were observed only once. The ten largest clones take up roughly 2.4% of the sample. This material consisted of whole blood, taken in connection with sensitization to the hapten diphenylcyclopropenone (DPC). The receptors were gathered from a middle-aged man with alopecia areata. Some clones in this sample may be carry-over from other donors' samples.

There are many counts of this clonotype. The J gene is TRBJ1-4, the V gene TRBV5-1; perhaps TRBD1 as D (5 bases). Trimming shortened V by 0 bases and J by 4 bases, and 13 bases separated the two germline ends. The germline gives CDR1 SGHRS, CDR2 YFSETQ. The CDR3 runs 16 residues. Here the CDR3 reads CASSLARQNNNEKLFF. As DNA, the CDR3 is TGCGCCAGCAGCTTGGCCAGACAGAACAATAATGAAAAACTGTTTTTT.

This clonotype appeared many times. V usage is TRBV6-4 and J usage is TRBJ2-3; 11 nucleotides match TRBD2. V shed 4 bases and J 3 bases; nucleotides not matched to a gene: 0. This CDR3 comprises 14 residues. From germline, CDR1 is MRHNA and CDR2 SNTAGT. The CDR3 region has the DNA TGTGCCAGCAGTGGGACTAGCGGGACAGATACGCAGTATTTT. Protein product: CASSGTSGTDTQYF.

In its sample, this clonotype was seen many times. This chain uses TRBV29-1 with TRBJ2-3; 12 nucleotides agree with TRBD2. Germline CDR1 and CDR2: SQVTM and ANQGSEA. V shed 7 bases and J 5 bases; nucleotides not matched to a gene: 1. The CDR3 totals 12 residues. The CDR3 region has the DNA TGCAGCGCGGGACTAGCGGGAGATACGCAGTATTTT. It specifies CSAGLAGDTQYF.

This clonotype has only a few counts. The V gene is TRBV4-3, the J gene TRBJ2-7, with D perhaps TRBD1 (6 bases). CDR1 is LGHNA and CDR2 is YSLEER in the germline V gene. The CDR3 sequence is 16 residues long. Trimming pared 2 bases from V and 0 bases from J, leaving 14 bases between. CDR3 nucleotide sequence: TGCGCCAGCAGCCAATCGTACAGGGTAAGCTCCTACGAGCAGTACTTC. As protein: CASSQSYRVSSYEQYF.

This clonotype was recorded at least ten times. This sequence joins TRBV6-2 or TRBV6-3 and TRBJ2-3, with TRBD2 matching over 12 bases. Germline CDR1 reads MNHEY; CDR2 reads SVGEGT. The V segment lost 7 bases and the J segment 5 bases; nucleotides outside the gene matches: 7. The CDR3 is 15 residues long. The CDR3, as DNA: TGTGCCAGCAACCGACTAGCGGGAGTTGGAGATACGCAGTATTTT. It specifies CASNRLAGVGDTQYF.

This clonotype was counted between two and nine times. This sequence joins TRBV19 and TRBJ1-5, with D perhaps TRBD1 (6 bases). The CDR3 totals 17 residues. Germline CDR1 reads LNHDA; CDR2 reads SQIVND (reference sequence). Between the trimmed V and J ends, which lost 4 bases and 2 bases, there was a span of 18 bases. The CDR3 nucleotides read TGTGCCAGTAGTACCCTCAACAGGGCTTATGGCAATCAGCCCCAGCATTTT. Translation: CASSTLNRAYGNQPQHF.

This clonotype was seen a handful of times. This chain joins TRBV15 and TRBJ2-1; 10 bases fit TRBD2. The V and J ends lost 1 base and 8 bases, in that order; junction bases with no gene match: 11. Per germline, CDR1 LNHNV and CDR2 YYDKDF (reference sequence). The CDR3 spans 17 residues. The CDR3 protein is CATSRASLVAGGYEQFF. The CDR3 DNA is TGTGCCACCAGCAGAGCGAGTTTGGTAGCGGGAGGATATGAGCAGTTCTTC.

The CDR3, as DNA: TGCAGTGGGATGGGGGACACCACATCTCGGGACGAGCAGTTCTTC. Its protein is CSGMGDTTSRDEQFF. This rearrangement joins TRBV20-1 to TRBJ2-1; possibly TRBD1 for D (6 bases). Germline V gives CDR1 DFQATT, CDR2 SNEGSKA (reference sequence). The germline V and J ends were trimmed by 7 bases and 10 bases, with 26 bases remaining between them. The length of the CDR3 is 15 residues.